This entry lists 14 T cell receptor beta chains sequenced from one sample in a study of cytomegalovirus exposure and HLA in healthy donors listed by TCRdb under 2017. The library came from the immunoSEQ multiplex PCR assay. TCRdb mirrors the immuneACCESS table, restricted to in-frame sequences. Some clones are absent from its copies; in checked studies, under half trace to an unresolved V gene, and the reason for the others is unknown. In this sample the table shows 120,000 or so clones, around 89% of which occur a single time. Clones ranked in the top ten supply about 1.7% of the sample. Sample: PBMCs. The receptor set was obtained from a man aged 18 to 35 in good health and CMV-seronegative.

The J gene is TRBJ2-7, the V gene TRBV27; 9 bases agree with TRBD2. Germline CDR1 MNHEY, CDR2 SMNVEV (reference sequence). V lost 3 bases and J lost 2; bases outside the gene matches: 5. The CDR3 runs to 15 residues. The CDR3 DNA reads TGTGCCAGCAGTTTGTTGCGGGAGGGGACCTACGAGCAGTACTTC. Amino acids: CASSLLREGTYEQYF.

This chain links TRBV9 with TRBJ2-2; 14 bases line up with TRBD2. Per germline, CDR1 SGDLS and CDR2 YYNGEE. This CDR3 has 18 amino acids. Germline trimming cut 4 bases from V and 5 bases from J; bases unmatched to any gene: 10. CDR3 in DNA: TGTGCCAGCAGCCCTGGGGGACTAGCGGGAGCTTGGACCGGGGAGCTGTTTTTT. Translating gives CASSPGGLAGAWTGELFF.

J is TRBJ1-2 and V is TRBV6-5, with 8 bases fitting TRBD1. CDR3 length: 15 amino acids. Germline CDR1 is MNHEY and CDR2 is SVGAGI. The junction had 7 bases not matched to a gene; V was cut back by 2 bases and J by 5 bases. The CDR3 sequence: CASSYTQGAGYGYTF. The CDR3 nucleotides read TGTGCCAGCAGTTACACCCAGGGGGCTGGGTATGGCTACACCTTC.

The J gene is TRBJ2-7, the V gene TRBV5-4, with a weak D call TRBD2 (6 bases). Per germline, CDR1 SGHNT and CDR2 YYREEE (reference sequence). Trimming took 5 bases from V and 1 from J, leaving 16 bases between them. This CDR3 has 15 residues. CDR3 protein: CASRSDYTLSYEQYF. The CDR3 bases are TGTGCCAGCAGATCGGACTACACACTTTCCTACGAGCAGTACTTC. The full variable domain, its missing parts supplied by reference TRBV5-4 and TRBJ2-7, is ETGVTQSPTHLIKTRGQQVTLRCSSQSGHNTVSWYQQALGQGPQFIFQYYREEENGRGNFPPRFSGLQFPNYSSELNVNALELDDSALYLCASRSDYTLSYEQYFGPGTRLTVT.

This rearrangement joins TRBV9 to TRBJ2-3, with D possibly TRBD2 on 6 matching bases. Trimming pared 1 base from V and 4 bases from J, leaving 10 bases between. Germline V gene sequence: CDR1 SGDLS, CDR2 YYNGEE. The CDR3 runs 14 residues. The chain's CDR3 is CASSVWGVSDTQYF. The DNA for the CDR3 is TGTGCCAGCAGCGTATGGGGGGTATCAGATACGCAGTATTTT.

V usage is TRBV14 and J usage is TRBJ2-7; tentative D call: TRBD2 (5 bases). The V and J ends lost 3 bases and 0 bases respectively, with 9 bases between them. From germline, CDR1 is SGHDN and CDR2 FVKESK. This CDR3 has 14 residues. The CDR3 DNA follows: TGTGCCAGCAGCCAGGAACTAGACTCCTACGAGCAGTACTTC. It encodes CASSQELDSYEQYF.

The V call is TRBV5-1, the J call TRBJ2-3; a possible D gene is TRBD1 (6 bases). The V and J ends lost 2 bases and 2 bases respectively, with 18 bases between them. Per the germline V gene, CDR1 is SGHRS and CDR2 is YFSETQ. The CDR3 runs to 17 residues. The DNA of the CDR3 is TGCGCCAGCAGCTTTTACAGGGCAAGCGTGGTCACAGATACGCAGTATTTT. Translating it yields CASSFYRASVVTDTQYF.

J is TRBJ1-1 and V is TRBV7-2; a weak D match, TRBD1 (5 bases). Looked up from germline, CDR1 is SGHTA and CDR2 is FQGNSA. The CDR3 has 16 residues. The V end lost 3 bases, the J end lost 4 bases, and 18 bases lay between the germline ends. CDR3 residues: CASSFGGGVRGTEAFF. The CDR3 nucleotides read TGTGCCAGCAGCTTCGGGGGTGGGGTACGGGGCACTGAAGCTTTCTTT.

The rearrangement links TRBV11-2 to TRBJ2-7; 9 positions match TRBD1. The junction had 7 bases not matched to a gene; V was cut back by 5 bases and J by 5 bases. The CDR3 has 14 residues. Germline assignment: CDR1 SGHAT and CDR2 FQNNGV. CDR3 in amino acids: CASSGTGSFHEQYF. CDR3 in DNA: TGTGCCAGCAGCGGGACAGGGAGTTTCCACGAGCAGTACTTC. Using reference TRBV11-2 and TRBJ2-7 for the parts outside the CDR3, the full variable domain is EAGVAQSPRYKIIEKRQSVAFWCNPISGHATLYWYQQILGQGPKLLIQFQNNGVVDDSQLPKDRFSAERLKGVDSTLKIQPAKLEDSAVYLCASSGTGSFHEQYFGPGTRLTVT.

The chain employs TRBV2 and TRBJ1-1, with D unclear. The germline CDR1 and CDR2 sequences are SNHLY and FYNNEI. With 8 bases removed from V and 1 base from J, the gap between germline ends came to 11 bases. The CDR3 is made up of 13 amino acids. The CDR3 loop reads CASARTGNTEAFF. The CDR3 coding sequence is TGTGCCAGCGCCCGAACCGGGAACACTGAAGCTTTCTTT.

The CDR3 DNA sequence: TGTGCCAGCAGTCGAGGACTAGCGGGGCAAGAGACCCAGTACTTC. Residues: CASSRGLAGQETQYF. V gene TRBV2 combines with J gene TRBJ2-5, with 12 nucleotides matching TRBD2. V lost 5 bases and J lost 2; bases outside the gene matches: 3. Germline loops: CDR1 SNHLY, CDR2 FYNNEI. The length of the CDR3 is 15 residues.

This chain links TRBV7-9 with TRBJ2-7, with D maybe TRBD2 (6 bases). V gave up 5 bases and J gave up 3 bases, with 14 bases separating them. This CDR3 spans 14 amino acids. Germline lookup yields CDR1 SEHNR and CDR2 FQNEAQ (reference sequence). The CDR3 sequence: CASSNSGASYEQYF. CDR3 coding DNA: TGTGCCAGCAGCAATAGCGGAGCGAGCTACGAGCAGTACTTC.

Points on this clone: Other DNA sequences from this sample encode an identical CDR3 as well. This chain connects TRBV30 to TRBJ1-5, with a tentative D call TRBD1 (6 bases). CDR1 is GTSNPN and CDR2 is SVGIG in the germline V gene (reference sequence). The germline V and J ends were trimmed by 2 bases and 5 bases, with 10 bases remaining between them. The CDR3 runs 13 residues. The CDR3 reads CAWSSYRDQPQHF. The CDR3 DNA follows: TGTGCCTGGAGTTCATACAGGGATCAGCCCCAGCATTTT.

This sequence joins TRBV23-1 and TRBJ1-5; possible D gene TRBD1, 6 bases. TRBV23-1 is an ORF, with its function uncertain. This CDR3 has 18 amino acids. V dropped 6 bases and J dropped 4 bases, with 25 bases sitting between them. Written as DNA, the CDR3 is TGCGCCAGCAGGGAAAGGACAGACAAGTTTCTAAGGAATCAGCCCCAGCATTTT. Protein product: CASRERTDKFLRNQPQHF.